This T cell receptor beta chain was recorded in a study of long-term antiretroviral therapy in people with HIV. Broader study findings: Controls exceeded HIV repertoires in CDR3 length range.

It was version v3.0 of the immunoSEQ assay that was run at survey level. Generated by immunoSEQ multiplex PCR, the TCRdb table keeps only in-frame clones and is missing some. The data contain roughly 39,000 clones, about 88% of them seen just once; the ten biggest clones take up around 3.9%. A remark on this clone: The antigen is unknown.

With 1 base clipped from V and 4 bases from J, the junction kept 7 bases outside the gene matches. The CDR3 is 15 amino acids. Germline V CDR1 and CDR2: SGHRS, YFSETQ. Among participants with HIV, every one received treatment in the United States. The rearrangement joins TRBV5-1 to TRBJ2-5; 7 positions agree with TRBD1. This TCR derives from a woman between 18 and 29 years old with HIV. The sequenced sample was unsorted PBMCs, obtained just before starting antiretroviral therapy. The CDR3 DNA reads as TGCGCCAGCAGCTTGTCACAGGCAGGGGGAGAGACCCAGTACTTC. This encodes CASSLSQAGGETQYF. The full variable domain, completed using reference TRBV5-1 and TRBJ2-5, is KAGVTQTPRYLIKTRGQQVTLSCSPISGHRSVSWYQQTPGQGLQFLFEYFSETQRNKGNFPGRFSGRQFSNSRSEMNVSTLELGDSALYLCASSLSQAGGETQYFGPGTRLLVL.